A single T cell receptor beta chain is shown here with its context. Participants had their cohort set by participant-reported clinical history. Either two negative PCRs, clearance, or symptom resolution qualified Cohort 3 donors as recovered. The CDR3 covers 15 residues. CDR1 SGHNT and CDR2 YYREEE come from the germline V gene (reference sequence). Trimming removed 4 bases from V and 5 bases from J; junction bases left unmatched: 10. The data derive from a study of blood T cell repertoires in COVID-19. TCRdb's table, derived via immunoSEQ multiplex PCR, lists solely in-frame clones and lacks some. The data show 200,000 to 250,000 clones, nearly 90% seen once.

The V call is TRBV5-4, the J call TRBJ2-7, with 9 bases fitting TRBD1. The clonotype originates from a man aged 25 to 40 who had recovered from COVID-19. The specimen sequenced was PBMCs or T cells enriched from blood (not recorded which). CDR3 region: CASSTPGTGPHEQYF. The CDR3 bases are TGTGCCAGCAGCACTCCCGGGACAGGGCCCCACGAGCAGTACTTC.